This T cell receptor (beta chain) comes out of a study of cytomegalovirus exposure and HLA in healthy donors. On the study more broadly: Per a later analysis, the roughly 700 first-cohort and under 150 validation repertoires shared one platform. Broader study findings: The study recorded over 150 TCR beta chains that were cytomegalovirus-associated. Most sequenced TCRs were rare (though some public TCRs occurred in many donors). In vitro work confirmed that a few CMV-associated chains recognize CMV antigens.

Sequencing used immunoSEQ multiplex PCR; TCRdb keeps in-frame clones, though not all of them. The data hold approximately 200,000 clones, with about 89% observed a single time. The CDR3 loop spans 14 amino acids. V lost 3 bases to trimming and J lost 1 base, with 9 bases between them. From germline, CDR1 is WNHNN and CDR2 SYGVQD (reference sequence). The count of this clone is one. Its matching antigen is unknown. This receptor was identified in a young woman in good health and CMV-seronegative. The sequencing sample was made of PBMCs. V is TRBV10-1 and J is TRBJ2-5, with TRBD1 as a possible D gene (6 bases). CDR3 protein: CASSDRRGQETQYF. The DNA for the CDR3 is TGCGCCAGCAGTGATCGCAGGGGCCAAGAGACCCAGTACTTC.